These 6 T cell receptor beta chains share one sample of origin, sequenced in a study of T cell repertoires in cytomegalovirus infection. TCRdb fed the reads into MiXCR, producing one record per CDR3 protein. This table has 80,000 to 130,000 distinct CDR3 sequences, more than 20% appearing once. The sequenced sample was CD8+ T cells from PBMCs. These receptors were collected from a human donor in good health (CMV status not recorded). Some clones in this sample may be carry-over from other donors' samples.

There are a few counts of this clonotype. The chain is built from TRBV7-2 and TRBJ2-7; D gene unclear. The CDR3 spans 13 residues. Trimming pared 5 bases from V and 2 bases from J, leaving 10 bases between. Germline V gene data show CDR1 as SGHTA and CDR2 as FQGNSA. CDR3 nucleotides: TGTGCCAGCAGCCACCGTGGGCCCTACGAGCAGTACTTC. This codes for CASSHRGPYEQYF.

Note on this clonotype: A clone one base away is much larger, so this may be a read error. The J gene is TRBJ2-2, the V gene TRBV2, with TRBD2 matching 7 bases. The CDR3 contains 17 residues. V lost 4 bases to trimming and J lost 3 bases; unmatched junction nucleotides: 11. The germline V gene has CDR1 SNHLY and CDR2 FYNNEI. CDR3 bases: TGTGCCAGCAGTGCCCTGACTGGCGGGGGACACACCGGGGAGCTGTTTTTT. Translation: CASSALTGGGHTGELFF.

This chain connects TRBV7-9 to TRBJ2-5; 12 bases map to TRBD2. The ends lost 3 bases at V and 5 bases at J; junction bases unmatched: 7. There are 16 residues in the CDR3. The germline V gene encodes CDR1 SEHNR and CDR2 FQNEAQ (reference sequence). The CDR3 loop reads CASSFSGLAGRETQYF. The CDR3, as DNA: TGTGCCAGCAGCTTCTCCGGACTAGCGGGACGGGAGACCCAGTACTTC.

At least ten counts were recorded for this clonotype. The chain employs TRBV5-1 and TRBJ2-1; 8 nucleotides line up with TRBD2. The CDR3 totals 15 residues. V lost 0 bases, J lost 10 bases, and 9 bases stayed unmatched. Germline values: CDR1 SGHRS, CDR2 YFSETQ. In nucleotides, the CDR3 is TGCGCCAGCAGCTTGGATAGTGGAGCGGGGGAGGAGCAGTTCTTC. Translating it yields CASSLDSGAGEEQFF.

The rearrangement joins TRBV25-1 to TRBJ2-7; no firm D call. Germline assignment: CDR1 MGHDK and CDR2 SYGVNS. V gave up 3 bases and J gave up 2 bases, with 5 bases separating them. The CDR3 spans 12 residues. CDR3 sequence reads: CASSDNTYEQYF. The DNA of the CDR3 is TGTGCCAGCAGTGATAACACCTACGAGCAGTACTTC.

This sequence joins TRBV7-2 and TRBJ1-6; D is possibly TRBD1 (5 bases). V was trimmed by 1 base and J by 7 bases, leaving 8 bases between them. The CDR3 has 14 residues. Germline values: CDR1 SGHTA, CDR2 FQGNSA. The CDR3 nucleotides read TGTGCCAGCAGCTTAGGGGGGGGGAATTCACCCCTCCACTTT. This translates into CASSLGGGNSPLHF.